These 19 T cell receptor beta chains were sequenced from one sample in a study of blood T cell repertoires in COVID-19. Assay used: immunoSEQ multiplex PCR; TCRdb lists only in-frame clones, some missing. The repertoire includes roughly 120,000 clones, roughly 83% of them detected once, and approximately 5% sits in the top ten. The sequenced sample consisted of peripheral blood. The receptor set was obtained from a human donor in a cohort sampled during active COVID-19.

The chain is built from TRBV5-1 and TRBJ2-3, with a possible D match to TRBD2 (6 bases). This CDR3 comprises 14 residues. Trimming stripped 5 bases from V and 6 bases from J, with 16 bases between. Germline CDR1 is SGHRS and CDR2 is YFSETQ. CDR3 nucleotide sequence: TGCGCCAGCAGTACCGGCGGGATAAGCGATACGCAGTATTTT. Its translation: CASSTGGISDTQYF.

The chain uses TRBV6-2 or TRBV6-3 and TRBJ2-7; TRBD2 matches at 7 bases. CDR3 size: 15 residues. The germline gives CDR1 MNHEY, CDR2 SVGEGT. V lost 4 bases, J lost 1 base, and 7 bases stayed unmatched. The CDR3 loop is CASSSQSGASYEQYF. Written as DNA, the CDR3 is TGTGCCAGCAGTTCCCAAAGCGGGGCTTCCTACGAGCAGTACTTC.

The chain couples TRBV29-1 to TRBJ2-7; 10 positions agree with TRBD2. J was trimmed by 3 bases and V by 4 bases; bases with no gene match: 9. Germline V gene sequence: CDR1 SQVTM, CDR2 ANQGSEA. This CDR3 comprises 15 residues. The CDR3 is CSVGGTSGIRYEQYF. The CDR3 DNA reads TGCAGCGTTGGGGGAACTAGCGGGATCCGCTACGAGCAGTACTTC.

CDR3 region: CASSLGQVYSNQPQHF. In DNA, the CDR3 is TGCGCCAGCAGCTTGGGACAGGTCTATAGCAATCAGCCCCAGCATTTT. The chain couples TRBV5-1 to TRBJ1-5, with D tentatively TRBD1 (6 bases). Germline V lookup: CDR1 SGHRS, CDR2 YFSETQ. V lost 0 bases and J 0 bases, leaving 10 bases between the germline ends. CDR3 size: 16 residues.

This clone came up once. The chain has TRBV10-2 and TRBJ2-3, with 7 positions matching TRBD2. CDR3 length: 12 residues. Germline V gene sequence: CDR1 WSHSY, CDR2 SAAADI. Trimming at V came to 8 bases and at J to 1 base, leaving 0 bases not matched to a gene. The CDR3 loop reads CASGGGTDTQYF. The CDR3, as DNA: TGCGCCAGCGGGGGGGGCACAGATACGCAGTATTTT.

The CDR3 DNA sequence: TGTGCCAGCTCACCCGGTCCCGAGACCCAGTACTTC. It translates to CASSPGPETQYF. J is TRBJ2-5 and V is TRBV18; D is unclear. Germline V gives CDR1 KGHSH, CDR2 LQKENI. Trimming stripped 3 bases from V and 5 bases from J, with 7 bases between. The CDR3 totals 12 residues. The whole variable domain, filled in from reference TRBV18 and TRBJ2-5, reads NAGVMQNPRHLVRRRGQEARLRCSPMKGHSHVYWYRQLPEEGLKFMVYLQKENIIDESGMPKERFSAEFPKEGPSILRIQQVVRGDSAAYFCASSPGPETQYFGPGTRLLVL.

This clone occurred a few times. The chain is built from TRBV9 and TRBJ2-7; 9 bases agree with TRBD1. CDR1 is SGDLS and CDR2 is YYNGEE in the germline V gene. The V and J ends lost 1 base and 6 bases, in that order; junction bases with no gene match: 11. The CDR3 is made up of 16 amino acids. CDR3 bases: TGTGCCAGCAGCGTATCATCCGGGACAGGGTGGGGCGAGCAGTACTTC. Translated, it gives CASSVSSGTGWGEQYF.

V gene TRBV6-5 combines with J gene TRBJ1-3; weak D call: TRBD1 (6 bases). There are 15 residues in the CDR3. CDR1 and CDR2 from the germline V gene are MNHEY and SVGAGI. V lost 7 bases and J lost 0, with 13 bases in between. DNA of the CDR3: TGTGCCAGCAACTTACAGGGACCCTCTGGAAACACCATATATTTT. It specifies CASNLQGPSGNTIYF.

This clone was observed a single time. The rearrangement uses TRBV7-3 and TRBJ1-1; D gene unclear. Trimming pared 1 base from V and 0 bases from J, leaving 9 bases between. This CDR3 spans 15 amino acids. Germline CDR1 is SGHTA and CDR2 is FQGTGA. The CDR3 DNA sequence: TGTGCCAGCAGCTTAATCAGAGGAATGAACACTGAAGCTTTCTTT. It encodes CASSLIRGMNTEAFF.

Judged by abundance, this clone is medium-sized. V usage is TRBV10-3 and J usage is TRBJ1-2; TRBD1 agrees at 8 bases. V trimming: 4 bases; J trimming: 5 bases; junction bases outside the gene matches: 0. Germline V gene data show CDR1 as ENHRY and CDR2 as SYGVKD. CDR3 length equals 12 residues. The CDR3 sequence is CAISGQGYGYTF. As DNA, the CDR3 is TGTGCCATCAGTGGACAGGGGTATGGCTACACCTTC.

This chain links TRBV11-2 with TRBJ2-7; TRBD1 agrees at 11 bases. Germline CDR1 is SGHAT and CDR2 is FQNNGV. CDR3 length: 18 residues. The J segment lost 1 base and the V segment lost 6 bases, leaving 14 bases of the junction unmatched. The CDR3 DNA follows: TGTGCCAGCAGAGGCGGACAGGGGGCTAGTCCGATTTCCTACGAGCAGTACTTC. This codes for CASRGGQGASPISYEQYF. The variable domain in full, completed from reference TRBV11-2 and TRBJ2-7, reads EAGVAQSPRYKIIEKRQSVAFWCNPISGHATLYWYQQILGQGPKLLIQFQNNGVVDDSQLPKDRFSAERLKGVDSTLKIQPAKLEDSAVYLCASRGGQGASPISYEQYFGPGTRLTVT.

This sequence joins TRBV6-5 and TRBJ1-5; TRBD1 matches 7 bases. V dropped 6 bases and J dropped 3; count of bases not matched to a gene: 8. This CDR3 is built from 15 residues. Germline loops: CDR1 MNHEY, CDR2 SVGAGI. The chain's CDR3 is CASSPDRDHNQPQHF. The CDR3 DNA reads as TGTGCCAGCAGCCCAGACAGGGACCACAATCAGCCCCAGCATTTT.

Concerning this clone: Compared with germline, one end of the junction differs, possibly owing to a read error. The rearrangement joins TRBV6-2 or TRBV6-3 to TRBJ2-7, with TRBD2 identical over 11 bases. CDR1 is MNHEY and CDR2 is SVGEGT in the germline V gene. There are 15 residues in the CDR3. The CDR3 region has the DNA TGTGCCAGCAGTTACTCGAGTCTAGCGGGAGGACTGATTACGTTC. This translates into CASSYSSLAGGLITF.

The rearrangement links TRBV5-1 to TRBJ2-7; 8 nucleotides match TRBD2. The length of the CDR3 is 16 residues. After removal of 4 bases from V and 4 bases from J, the junction contained 13 bases not matched to a gene. CDR1 and CDR2 from the germline V gene are SGHRS and YFSETQ. CDR3 bases: TGCGCCAGCAGCCCGGGAGGGATGAGCGGGAGTTACGAGCAGTACTTC. Translated, it gives CASSPGGMSGSYEQYF.

V is TRBV10-3 and J is TRBJ2-1, with 15 bases lining up with TRBD2. Germline values: CDR1 ENHRY, CDR2 SYGVKD. The CDR3 consists of 17 residues. V trimming: 4 bases; J trimming: 3 bases; junction bases outside the gene matches: 4. CDR3 nucleotides: TGTGCCATCAGTGGGGGACTAGCGGGAGGAGGCTACAATGAGCAGTTCTTC. This sequence encodes CAISGGLAGGGYNEQFF.

This clone was detected once. The chain carries TRBV7-8 and TRBJ2-1; 10 bases align to TRBD2. CDR1 SGHVS and CDR2 FQNEAQ come from the germline V gene. This CDR3 has 17 amino acids. V shed 4 bases, J shed 7 bases, and the junction held 13 bases outside the gene matches. The CDR3 reads CASSSTLLAGWLNEQFF. As DNA, the CDR3 is TGTGCCAGCAGCTCAACCCTACTAGCGGGATGGCTGAATGAGCAGTTCTTC.

The rearrangement links TRBV10-3 to TRBJ2-1; 7 nucleotides align to TRBD2. There are 15 residues in the CDR3. V shed 6 bases, J shed 9 bases, and the junction held 14 bases outside the gene matches. Germline lookup yields CDR1 ENHRY and CDR2 SYGVKD. The CDR3 sequence: CAIRDAAGTLAEQFF. The CDR3, as DNA: TGTGCCATCAGGGACGCAGCGGGAACCCTGGCTGAGCAGTTCTTC.

The chain carries TRBV5-1 and TRBJ2-2, with 7 nucleotides matching TRBD2. The length of the CDR3 is 15 residues. CDR1 and CDR2 (germline): SGHRS, YFSETQ. V shed 2 bases and J 7 bases; nucleotides not matched to a gene: 8. Written as DNA, the CDR3 is TGCGCCAGCAGCTTAGGACTAGAGGTTGGCGGGGAGCTGTTTTTT. Encoded protein: CASSLGLEVGGELFF.

The V and J genes are TRBV30 and TRBJ1-5, with 9 nucleotides matching TRBD1. CDR1 GTSNPN and CDR2 SVGIG come from the germline V gene (reference sequence). The CDR3 is 15 residues long. V lost 0 bases to trimming and J lost 7 bases; unmatched junction nucleotides: 7. DNA of the CDR3: TGTGCCTGGAGTGTACAGGGGGCCATTGGGCAGCCCCAGCATTTT. It is translated as CAWSVQGAIGQPQHF.